These 6 T cell receptor beta chains were sequenced from one sample in a study of vaccination and CD4 T cells after COVID-19. Cultured CD4+ T-cell DNA underwent Oncomine TCR Beta short-read sequencing. TCRdb processed the PCR reads anew with MiXCR; each CDR3 protein has one entry. The repertoire holds some 13,000 distinct CDR3 sequences, with around 70% as singletons. These receptors lack a known antigen. The sample's treatment: roughly 10-day PBMC culture with coronavirus spike peptide pools or control peptides (ViraFEST assay). Sequencing was carried out using CD4+ T cells from blood, cultured in vitro. Every receptor here comes from a human donor who had recovered from COVID-19.

This clonotype was found a few times. The V and J genes are TRBV6-1 and TRBJ1-5; no firm D call. The germline CDR1 and CDR2 sequences are MNHNS and SASEGT. This CDR3 region has 15 residues. V was trimmed by 3 bases and J by 5 bases, leaving 14 bases between them. The DNA for the CDR3 is TGTGCCAGCAGTGACAATTTTGGAAAGGATCAGCCCCAGCATTTT. As protein: CASSDNFGKDQPQHF.

The chain couples TRBV20-1 to TRBJ1-1; a possible D gene is TRBD1 (6 bases). The CDR3 has 14 amino acids. Germline loops: CDR1 DFQATT, CDR2 SNEGSKA (reference sequence). The ends were cut back, 7 bases at V and 1 base at J, with 16 bases in the middle. CDR3 loop: CSEGGEIQNTEAFF. In DNA form, the CDR3 reads TGCAGTGAAGGGGGGGAAATCCAGAACACTGAAGCTTTCTTT.

The chain carries TRBV19 and TRBJ1-1; the D gene is possibly TRBD1 (5 bases). The CDR3 covers 13 residues. CDR1 and CDR2 from the germline V gene are LNHDA and SQIVND (reference sequence). V was cut by 4 bases and J by 10 bases, with 16 bases left in between. The DNA of the CDR3 is TGTGCCAGTAGTACCGTTCACCCAGGGAGAGCTTTCTTT. This codes for CASSTVHPGRAFF.

The chain links TRBV28 to TRBJ2-7; no clear D. CDR3 size: 13 residues. Trimming took off 2 bases at V and 1 base at J, with 6 bases between the two ends. CDR1 is MDHEN, CDR2 SYDVKM, per germline. This CDR3 is CASSLRLSYEQYF. The CDR3 region has the DNA TGTGCCAGCAGTTTACGACTGTCCTACGAGCAGTACTTC.

This clonotype was observed once. The chain uses TRBV7-2 and TRBJ2-1; 9 nucleotides match TRBD2. The V segment lost 5 bases and the J segment 0 bases; nucleotides outside the gene matches: 5. Germline CDR1 is SGHTA and CDR2 is FQGNSA. This CDR3 is 16 amino acids long. CDR3 amino acids: CASSRLAVSSYNEQFF. CDR3 coding DNA: TGTGCCAGCAGCCGACTAGCGGTGAGCTCCTACAATGAGCAGTTCTTC.

The CDR3 sequence: CASSLGGANVLTF. The CDR3 nucleotides read TGTGCCAGCAGCTTAGGTGGGGCCAACGTCCTGACTTTC. This rearrangement joins TRBV7-2 to TRBJ2-6; D not resolved. The CDR3 spans 13 residues. CDR1 and CDR2 from the germline V gene are SGHTA and FQGNSA. V lost 1 base, J lost 3 bases, and 1 base lay in between.